This is a list of T cell receptor beta chains from one sample in a study of OX40 agonist ivuxolimab in advanced cancers. Clones were sequenced by immunoSEQ multiplex PCR, and TCRdb holds only the in-frame ones, with some missing. Of about 51,000 clones in the sample, approximately 91% were seen once. Sequences were derived from CD4+ or CD8+ T cells sorted from blood, sampled in a trial of the OX40 agonist ivuxolimab. Source of these receptors: an adult with an advanced solid tumor such as melanoma, head and neck, liver or kidney cancer. CDR3s include the opening cysteine and the closing phenylalanine or tryptophan. A D gene is named only where the DNA matches it firmly. Some rows mark clone size as missing; the rest say once, few, many or name a class of expanded clone.

abundance: .
d_gene: TRBD1
j_gene: TRBJ1-1
v_gene: TRBV2
CDR3nt: TGTGCCAGCAGTGCCCTCAGGGGGACTGAAGCTTTCTTT
CDR3aa: CASSALRGTEAFF

abundance: .
d_gene: .
j_gene: TRBJ2-1
v_gene: TRBV18
CDR3nt: TGTGCCAGCTCACCGGACCTAAGGGGTGGAAATGAGCAGTTCTTC
CDR3aa: CASSPDLRGGNEQFF

abundance: .
d_gene: TRBD1
j_gene: TRBJ1-1
v_gene: TRBV19
CDR3nt: TGTGCCAGTAGTATAAGGGGGCCCACTGAAGCTTTCTTT
CDR3aa: CASSIRGPTEAFF

abundance: .
d_gene: .
j_gene: TRBJ2-4
v_gene: TRBV7-9
CDR3nt: TGTGCCAGCAGCTTAGCGAGAGGGGCCAAAAACATTCAGTACTTC
CDR3aa: CASSLARGAKNIQYF

abundance: few
d_gene: TRBD1
j_gene: TRBJ1-4
v_gene: TRBV25-1
CDR3nt: TGTGCCAGCAGTGAGGTGGGACAGGGTAATGAAAAACTGTTTTTT
CDR3aa: CASSEVGQGNEKLFF

abundance: .
d_gene: .
j_gene: TRBJ2-5
v_gene: TRBV6-1
CDR3nt: TGTGCCAGCAGTACTCCCGGGGGCCAGTACTTC
CDR3aa: CASSTPGGQYF

abundance: .
d_gene: TRBD1
j_gene: TRBJ1-2
v_gene: TRBV6-5
CDR3nt: TGTGCCAGCAGTTTACAGGGGCTGGGTGGCTACACCTTC
CDR3aa: CASSLQGLGGYTF

abundance: .
d_gene: .
j_gene: TRBJ1-6
v_gene: TRBV11-2
CDR3nt: TGTGCCAGCAGCCGCCCAGGTGTAGAGAGGACCCTCCACTTT
CDR3aa: CASSRPGVERTLHF

abundance: .
d_gene: TRBD2
j_gene: TRBJ2-5
v_gene: TRBV30
CDR3nt: TGTGCCTGGAGTGTACAACAAGCGGGGGGGCAAGAGACCCAGTACTTC
CDR3aa: CAWSVQQAGGQETQYF

abundance: .
d_gene: .
j_gene: TRBJ1-2
v_gene: TRBV5-1
CDR3nt: TGCGCCAGCAGCTCAATCGGACAGAACCTATATGGCTACACCTTC
CDR3aa: CASSSIGQNLYGYTF

abundance: .
d_gene: TRBD2
j_gene: TRBJ2-5
v_gene: TRBV12-5
CDR3nt: TGTGCTAGTGGTACGGGAGGGCCTGGTGAGACCCAGTACTTC
CDR3aa: CASGTGGPGETQYF

abundance: .
d_gene: TRBD2
j_gene: TRBJ2-3
v_gene: TRBV5-8
CDR3nt: TGTGCCAGCAGCACCGGGACTAGCGGCACAGATACGCAGTATTTT
CDR3aa: CASSTGTSGTDTQYF

abundance: .
d_gene: .
j_gene: TRBJ1-5
v_gene: TRBV19
CDR3nt: TGTGCCAGTAGTATTAGGAGGGAGGGTCAGCCCCAGCATTTT
CDR3aa: CASSIRREGQPQHF

abundance: .
d_gene: TRBD1
j_gene: TRBJ2-3
v_gene: TRBV2
CDR3nt: TGTGCCAGCAGTGTTACAGGGGTGCAGGATACGCAGTATTTT
CDR3aa: CASSVTGVQDTQYF

abundance: once
d_gene: TRBD2
j_gene: TRBJ2-3
v_gene: TRBV19
CDR3nt: TGTGCCAGTAGTATCCTAACTAGCGGGACCAGCACAGATACGCAGTATTTT
CDR3aa: CASSILTSGTSTDTQYF

abundance: .
d_gene: .
j_gene: TRBJ2-7
v_gene: TRBV5-4
CDR3nt: TGTGCCAGCAGTCAAAGACATACCAGCTCCTACGAGCAGTACTTC
CDR3aa: CASSQRHTSSYEQYF

abundance: .
d_gene: .
j_gene: TRBJ1-6
v_gene: TRBV15
CDR3nt: TGTGCCACCAGCTCCAGGGCCCTGGGTTCACCCCTCCACTTT
CDR3aa: CATSSRALGSPLHF

abundance: once
d_gene: TRBD2
j_gene: TRBJ2-3
v_gene: TRBV4-1
CDR3nt: TGCGCCAGCACCCCGGGACTAGCTAGCACAGATACGCAGTATTTT
CDR3aa: CASTPGLASTDTQYF

abundance: .
d_gene: TRBD1
j_gene: TRBJ2-5
v_gene: TRBV6-1
CDR3nt: TGTGCCAGCAGTGTTTTAACAGGGGCAATCAGTGAGACCCAGTACTTC
CDR3aa: CASSVLTGAISETQYF